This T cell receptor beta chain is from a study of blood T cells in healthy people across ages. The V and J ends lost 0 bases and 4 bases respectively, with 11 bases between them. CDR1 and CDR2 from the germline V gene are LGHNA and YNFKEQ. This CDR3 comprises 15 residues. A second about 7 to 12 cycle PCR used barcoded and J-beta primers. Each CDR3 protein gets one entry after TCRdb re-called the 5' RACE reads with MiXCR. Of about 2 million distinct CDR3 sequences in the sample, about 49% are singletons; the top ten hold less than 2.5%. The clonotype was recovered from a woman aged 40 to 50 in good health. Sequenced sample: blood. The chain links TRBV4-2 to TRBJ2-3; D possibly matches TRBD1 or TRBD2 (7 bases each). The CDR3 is CASSQDQGGADTQYF. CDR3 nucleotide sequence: TGTGCCAGCAGCCAAGATCAGGGGGGGGCAGATACGCAGTATTTT.